This T cell receptor beta chain came from a study of vaccination effects on CD4 cells after COVID-19. In the study overall: It was a median of 72 days after the second dose that post-vaccine samples were obtained.

Germline loops: CDR1 SQVTM, CDR2 ANQGSEA. Trimming shortened V by 4 bases and J by 0 bases, and 8 bases separated the two germline ends. The CDR3 is made up of 13 amino acids. Measured with immunoSEQ multiplex PCR; TCRdb has only the in-frame clones, and not every one. The repertoire holds approximately 70,000 clones, 81% seen once, with 1.2% in the top ten. On this clone: Its antigen is unknown.

Sequencing followed a ViraFEST assay step that expanded antigen-specific CD4+ T cells with viral peptide pools. Scientists isolated CD4+ T cells after a roughly 10-day culture period ended. Two doses of BNT162b2 or mRNA-1273 vaccine were administered to participants. According to the study, vaccine recipients showed no prior SARS-CoV-2 infection and negative nucleocapsid antibodies. Days 3 and 7 were when half the medium was replaced with IL-2 medium. Source: CD4+ T cells from PBMCs cultured with HCoV-229E spike peptides, taken after COVID-19 vaccination. The TCR originated in a human donor who received a COVID-19 vaccine. This chain connects TRBV29-1 to TRBJ2-3; D gene uncertain. CDR3 region: CSVGAGSTDTQYF. CDR3 DNA sequence: TGCAGCGTTGGTGCAGGAAGCACAGATACGCAGTATTTT.